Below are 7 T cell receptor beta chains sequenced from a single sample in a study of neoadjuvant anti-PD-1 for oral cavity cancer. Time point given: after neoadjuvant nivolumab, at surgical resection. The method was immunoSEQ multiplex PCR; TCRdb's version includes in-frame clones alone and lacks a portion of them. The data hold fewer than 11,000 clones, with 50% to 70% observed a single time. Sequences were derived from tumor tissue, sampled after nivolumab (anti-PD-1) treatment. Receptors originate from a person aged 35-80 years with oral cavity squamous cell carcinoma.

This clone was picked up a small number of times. CDR3 nucleotide sequence: TGTGCCAGCAGTGAAAGGGCCTATGGCTACACCTTC. The encoded protein is CASSERAYGYTF. This rearrangement joins TRBV2 to TRBJ1-2, with D uncertain. Germline V gives CDR1 SNHLY, CDR2 FYNNEI. The CDR3 runs to 12 residues. The ends were cut back, 2 bases at V and 4 bases at J, with 5 bases in the middle.

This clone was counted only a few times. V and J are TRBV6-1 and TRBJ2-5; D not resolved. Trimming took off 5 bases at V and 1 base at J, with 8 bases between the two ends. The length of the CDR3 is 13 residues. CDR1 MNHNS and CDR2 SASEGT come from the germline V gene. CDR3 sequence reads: CASSPGPQETQYF. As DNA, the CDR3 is TGTGCCAGCAGTCCCGGCCCCCAAGAGACCCAGTACTTC.

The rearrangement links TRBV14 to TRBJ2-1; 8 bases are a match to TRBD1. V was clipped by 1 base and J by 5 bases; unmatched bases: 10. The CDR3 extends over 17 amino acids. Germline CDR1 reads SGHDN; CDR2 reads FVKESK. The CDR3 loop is CASSQAWDRKPNNEQFF. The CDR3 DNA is TGTGCCAGCAGCCAAGCTTGGGACAGGAAGCCTAACAATGAGCAGTTCTTC.

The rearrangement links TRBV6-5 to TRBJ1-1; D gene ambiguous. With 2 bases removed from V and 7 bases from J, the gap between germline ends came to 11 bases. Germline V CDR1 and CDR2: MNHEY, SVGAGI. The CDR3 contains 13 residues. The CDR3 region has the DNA TGTGCCAGCAGTTACGGGGAAGAAGATGAAGCTTTCTTT. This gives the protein CASSYGEEDEAFF.

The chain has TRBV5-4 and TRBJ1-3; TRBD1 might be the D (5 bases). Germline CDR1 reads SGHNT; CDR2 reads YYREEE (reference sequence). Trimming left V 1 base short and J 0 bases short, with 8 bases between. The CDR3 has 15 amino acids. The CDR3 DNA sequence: TGTGCCAGCAGCTTGCAGGGACCCTCTGGAAACACCATATATTTT. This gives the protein CASSLQGPSGNTIYF.

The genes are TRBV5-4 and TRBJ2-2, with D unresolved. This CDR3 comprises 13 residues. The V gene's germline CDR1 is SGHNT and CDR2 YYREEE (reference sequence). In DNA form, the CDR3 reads TGTGCGCTCCGCTCTGTCGTTTCCGGGGAGCTGTTTTTT. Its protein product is CALRSVVSGELFF.

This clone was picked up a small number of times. CDR3 sequence: CASSAGTRSYYEQYF. The CDR3 DNA is TGTGCCAGCAGCGCCGGGACTAGGTCTTACTACGAGCAGTACTTC. The V gene is TRBV2, the J gene TRBJ2-7, with 8 bases fitting TRBD2. The CDR3 is made up of 15 amino acids. Germline CDR1 reads SNHLY; CDR2 reads FYNNEI. The V segment lost 6 bases and the J segment 3 bases; nucleotides outside the gene matches: 10.